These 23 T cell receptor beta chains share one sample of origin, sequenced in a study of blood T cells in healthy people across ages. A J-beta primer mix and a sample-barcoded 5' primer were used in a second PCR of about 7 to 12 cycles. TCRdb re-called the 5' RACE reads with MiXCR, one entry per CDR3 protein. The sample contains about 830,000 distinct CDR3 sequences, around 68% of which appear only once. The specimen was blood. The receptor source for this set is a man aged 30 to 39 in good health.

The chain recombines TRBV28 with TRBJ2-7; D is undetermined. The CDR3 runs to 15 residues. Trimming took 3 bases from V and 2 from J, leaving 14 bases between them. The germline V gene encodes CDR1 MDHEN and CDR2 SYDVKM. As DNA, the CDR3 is TGTGCCAGCAGTTTTTGGTCGACTGATACCTACGAGCAGTACTTC. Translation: CASSFWSTDTYEQYF. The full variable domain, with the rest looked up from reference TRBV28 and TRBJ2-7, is DVKVTQSSRYLVKRTGEKVFLECVQDMDHENMFWYRQDPGLGLRLIYFSYDVKMKEKGDIPEGYSVSREKKERFSLILESASTNQTSMYLCASSFWSTDTYEQYFGPGTRLTVT.

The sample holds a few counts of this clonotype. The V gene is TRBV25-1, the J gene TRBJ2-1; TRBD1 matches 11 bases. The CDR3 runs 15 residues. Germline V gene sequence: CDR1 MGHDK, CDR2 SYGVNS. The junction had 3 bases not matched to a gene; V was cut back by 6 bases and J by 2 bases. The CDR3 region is CASSEGQGAYNEQFF. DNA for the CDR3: TGTGCCAGCAGCGAGGGACAGGGGGCCTACAATGAGCAGTTCTTC.

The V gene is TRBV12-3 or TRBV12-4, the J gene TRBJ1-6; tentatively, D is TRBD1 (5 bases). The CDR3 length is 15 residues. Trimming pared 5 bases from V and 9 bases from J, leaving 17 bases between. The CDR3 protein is CASSPLGTGGSPLHF. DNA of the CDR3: TGTGCCAGCAGTCCGTTGGGGACCGGCGGTTCACCCCTCCACTTT.

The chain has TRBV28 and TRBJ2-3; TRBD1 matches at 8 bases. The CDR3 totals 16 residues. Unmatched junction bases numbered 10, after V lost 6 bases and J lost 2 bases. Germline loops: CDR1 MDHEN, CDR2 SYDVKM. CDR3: CASSLGTGTTTDTQYF. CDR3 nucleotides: TGTGCCAGCAGCCTCGGGACAGGAACTACCACAGATACGCAGTATTTT.

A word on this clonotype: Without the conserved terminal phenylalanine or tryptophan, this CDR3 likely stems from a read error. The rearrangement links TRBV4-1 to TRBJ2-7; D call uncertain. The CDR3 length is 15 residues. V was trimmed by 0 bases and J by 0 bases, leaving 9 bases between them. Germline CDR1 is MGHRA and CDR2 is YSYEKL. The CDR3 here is CASSQDPSLSYEQYI. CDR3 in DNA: TGCGCCAGCAGCCAAGATCCCTCCCTCTCCTACGAGCAGTACATC.

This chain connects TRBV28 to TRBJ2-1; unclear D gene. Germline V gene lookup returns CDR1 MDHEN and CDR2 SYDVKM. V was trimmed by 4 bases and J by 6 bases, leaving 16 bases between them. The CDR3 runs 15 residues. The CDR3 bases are TGTGCCAGCAGTTACGTGGGCATGAGGTTCAATGAGCAGTTCTTC. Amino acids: CASSYVGMRFNEQFF.

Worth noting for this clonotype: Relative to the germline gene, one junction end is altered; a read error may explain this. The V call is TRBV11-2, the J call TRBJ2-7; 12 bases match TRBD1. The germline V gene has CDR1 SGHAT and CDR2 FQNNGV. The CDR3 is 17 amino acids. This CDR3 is CASSLGGQGAPKNIQCF. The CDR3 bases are TGTGCCAGCAGCTTAGGGGGACAGGGGGCCCCCAAAAACATTCAGTGCTTC.

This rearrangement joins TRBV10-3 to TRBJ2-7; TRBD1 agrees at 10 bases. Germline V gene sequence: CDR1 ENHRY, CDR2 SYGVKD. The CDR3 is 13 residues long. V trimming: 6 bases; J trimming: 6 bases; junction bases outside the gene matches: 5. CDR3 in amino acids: CAIRETGGGEQYF. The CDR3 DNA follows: TGTGCCATCAGGGAGACAGGGGGCGGCGAGCAGTACTTC.

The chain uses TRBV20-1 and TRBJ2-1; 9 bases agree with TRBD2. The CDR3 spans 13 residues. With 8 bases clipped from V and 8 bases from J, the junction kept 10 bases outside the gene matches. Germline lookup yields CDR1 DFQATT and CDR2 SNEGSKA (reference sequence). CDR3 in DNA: TGCAGTAAGCGGGGGGCCGTTGGTTATGAGCAGTTCTTC. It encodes CSKRGAVGYEQFF.

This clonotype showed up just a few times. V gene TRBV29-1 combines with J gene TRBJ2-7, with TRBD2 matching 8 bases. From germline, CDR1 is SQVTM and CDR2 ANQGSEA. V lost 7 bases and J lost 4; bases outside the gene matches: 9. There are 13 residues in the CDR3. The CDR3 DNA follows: TGCAGCGCTCGGGGGACTAGGCTTTACGAGCAGTACTTC. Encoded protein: CSARGTRLYEQYF.

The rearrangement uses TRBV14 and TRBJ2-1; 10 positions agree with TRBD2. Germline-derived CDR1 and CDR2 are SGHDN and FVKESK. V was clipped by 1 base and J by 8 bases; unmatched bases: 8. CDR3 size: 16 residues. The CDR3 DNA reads TGTGCCAGCAGCCAAGTTCTGAGAAGCGGGGGGGATGAGCAGTTCTTC. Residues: CASSQVLRSGGDEQFF.

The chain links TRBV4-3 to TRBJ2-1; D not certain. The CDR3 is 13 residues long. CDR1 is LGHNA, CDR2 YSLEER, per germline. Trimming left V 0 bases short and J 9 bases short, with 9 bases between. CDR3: CASSQDGASEQFF. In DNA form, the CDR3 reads TGCGCCAGCAGCCAAGACGGCGCTAGTGAGCAGTTCTTC.

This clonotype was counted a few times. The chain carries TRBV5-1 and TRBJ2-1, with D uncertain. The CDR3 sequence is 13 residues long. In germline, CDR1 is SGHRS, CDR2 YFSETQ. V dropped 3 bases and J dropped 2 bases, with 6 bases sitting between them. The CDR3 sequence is CASSSVPYNEQFF. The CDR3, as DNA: TGCGCCAGCAGCTCAGTACCCTACAATGAGCAGTTCTTC.

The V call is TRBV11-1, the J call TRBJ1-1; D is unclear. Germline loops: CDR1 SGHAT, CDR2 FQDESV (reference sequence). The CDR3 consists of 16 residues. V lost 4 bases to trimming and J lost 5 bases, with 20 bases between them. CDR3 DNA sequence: TGTGCCAGCAGCTCAACTTACGTAGGAGAAGGGACTGAAGCTTTCTTT. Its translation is CASSSTYVGEGTEAFF.

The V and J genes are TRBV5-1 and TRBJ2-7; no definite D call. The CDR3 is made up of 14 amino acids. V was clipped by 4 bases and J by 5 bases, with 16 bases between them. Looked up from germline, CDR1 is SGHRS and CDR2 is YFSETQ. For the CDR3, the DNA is TGCGCCAGCAGCCCCCGGACCCTGAGAGACGAGCAGTACTTC. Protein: CASSPRTLRDEQYF.

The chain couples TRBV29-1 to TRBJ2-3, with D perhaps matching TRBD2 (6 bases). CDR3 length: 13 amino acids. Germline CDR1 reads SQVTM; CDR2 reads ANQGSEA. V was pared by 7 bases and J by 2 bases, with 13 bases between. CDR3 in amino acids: CSGYRDSTDTQYF. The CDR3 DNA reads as TGCAGCGGCTACCGGGACTCCACAGATACGCAGTATTTT.

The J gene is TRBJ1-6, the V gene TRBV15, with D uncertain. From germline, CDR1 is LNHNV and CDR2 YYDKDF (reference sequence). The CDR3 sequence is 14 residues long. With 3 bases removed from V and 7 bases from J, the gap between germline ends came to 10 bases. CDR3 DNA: TGTGCCACCAGCAGCGTATCGCGGAATTCACCCCTCCACTTT. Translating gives CATSSVSRNSPLHF.

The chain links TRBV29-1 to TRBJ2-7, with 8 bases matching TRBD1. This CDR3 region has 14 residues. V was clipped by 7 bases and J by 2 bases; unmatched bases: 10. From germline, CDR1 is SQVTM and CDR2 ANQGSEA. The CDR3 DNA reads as TGCAGCGGTAAGACAGGGGATCATCCCTACGAGCAGTACTTC. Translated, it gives CSGKTGDHPYEQYF.

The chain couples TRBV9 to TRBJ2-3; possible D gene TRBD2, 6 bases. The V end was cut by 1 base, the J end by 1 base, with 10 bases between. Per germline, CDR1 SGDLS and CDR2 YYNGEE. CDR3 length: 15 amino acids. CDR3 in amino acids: CASSVRGSGTDTQYF. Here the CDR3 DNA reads TGTGCCAGCAGCGTACGGGGGAGTGGCACAGATACGCAGTATTTT.

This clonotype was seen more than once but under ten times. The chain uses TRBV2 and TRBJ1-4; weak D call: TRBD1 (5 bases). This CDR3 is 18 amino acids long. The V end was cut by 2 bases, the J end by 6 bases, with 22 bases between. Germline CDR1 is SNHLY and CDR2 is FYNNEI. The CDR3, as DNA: TGTGCCAGCAGTGAACCCCGGACAAAGGGGAATGGTGATGAAAAACTGTTTTTT. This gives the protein CASSEPRTKGNGDEKLFF.

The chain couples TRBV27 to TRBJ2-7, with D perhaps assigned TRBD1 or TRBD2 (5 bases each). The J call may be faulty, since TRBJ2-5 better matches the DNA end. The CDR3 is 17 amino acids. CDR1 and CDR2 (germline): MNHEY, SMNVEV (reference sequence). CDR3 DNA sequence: TGTGCCAGCAGTTTATCGAGGCTGGGGGAAGGGGAGGAGACCCAGTACTTC. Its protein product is CASSLSRLGEGEETQYF.

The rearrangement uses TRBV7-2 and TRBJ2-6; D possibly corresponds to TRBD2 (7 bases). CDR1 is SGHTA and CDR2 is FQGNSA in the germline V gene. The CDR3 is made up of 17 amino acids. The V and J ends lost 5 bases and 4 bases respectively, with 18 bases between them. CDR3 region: CASSTLGGPTGANVLTF. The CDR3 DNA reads TGTGCCAGCAGCACCCTCGGGGGGCCAACCGGGGCCAACGTCCTGACTTTC.

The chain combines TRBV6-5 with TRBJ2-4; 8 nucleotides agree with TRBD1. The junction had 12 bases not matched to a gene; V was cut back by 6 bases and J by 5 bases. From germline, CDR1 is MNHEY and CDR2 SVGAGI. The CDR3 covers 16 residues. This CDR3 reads CASSPSPGQGENIQYF. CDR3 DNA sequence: TGTGCCAGCAGCCCATCGCCAGGACAGGGTGAAAACATTCAGTACTTC.